These 13 T cell receptor beta chains came from one sample sequenced in a study of cytomegalovirus exposure and HLA in healthy donors. The primer mix had 60 Vbeta and 13 Jbeta primers. Libraries were prepared by immunoSEQ multiplex PCR; TCRdb keeps only in-frame clonotypes and omits some of them. This table has 100,000 to 150,000 clones, about 70% appearing once. The source material was PBMCs. All receptors derive from a woman between 40 and 55 years old in good health and CMV-seronegative.

This rearrangement joins TRBV10-3 to TRBJ1-5, with TRBD1 matching over 7 bases. Germline lookup yields CDR1 ENHRY and CDR2 SYGVKD. V was clipped by 9 bases and J by 5 bases; unmatched bases: 4. This CDR3 spans 12 amino acids. The CDR3 DNA follows: TGTGCCATAAGGGGGCCCGATCAGCCCCAGCATTTT. This encodes CAIRGPDQPQHF.

CDR3 sequence: CASSGDYMNTEAFF. The CDR3, as DNA: TGTGCCAGCAGTGGAGACTACATGAACACTGAAGCTTTCTTT. V is TRBV6-1 and J is TRBJ1-1, with D unresolved. V lost 4 bases to trimming and J lost 0 bases, with 9 bases between them. This CDR3 contains 14 residues. Germline V gene data show CDR1 as MNHNS and CDR2 as SASEGT.

The genes are TRBV28 and TRBJ2-3; 8 positions match TRBD2. The junction had 10 bases not matched to a gene; V was cut back by 4 bases and J by 7 bases. Germline-derived CDR1 and CDR2 are MDHEN and SYDVKM. The CDR3 sequence is 15 residues long. The CDR3 is CASSSAGVEGNTQYF. CDR3 sequence (DNA): TGTGCCAGCAGTTCAGCGGGAGTTGAGGGAAATACGCAGTATTTT.

The chain joins TRBV7-2 to TRBJ2-3; 10 positions match TRBD2. Germline V gives CDR1 SGHTA, CDR2 FQGNSA. The V and J ends lost 1 base and 2 bases, in that order; junction bases with no gene match: 3. The CDR3 runs 16 residues. In nucleotides, the CDR3 is TGTGCCAGCAGCTTAGGAGCGGGGGGGATCACAGATACGCAGTATTTT. Its protein is CASSLGAGGITDTQYF. Using reference TRBV7-2 and TRBJ2-3 for the parts outside the CDR3, the full variable domain is GAGVSQSPSNKVTEKGKDVELRCDPISGHTALYWYRQSLGQGLEFLIYFQGNSAPDKSGLPSDRFSAERTGGSVSTLTIQRTQQEDSAVYLCASSLGAGGITDTQYFGPGTRLTVL.

The chain joins TRBV7-2 to TRBJ1-3; TRBD1 matches 8 bases. The V segment lost 6 bases and the J segment 11 bases; nucleotides outside the gene matches: 6. This CDR3 has 12 amino acids. Germline V CDR1 and CDR2: SGHTA, FQGNSA. CDR3 sequence (DNA): TGTGCCAGCAGTCCGGACAGGGAGGCCATATATTTT. This sequence encodes CASSPDREAIYF.

The chain has TRBV11-1 and TRBJ2-1; TRBD1 is a possible D gene (7 bases). The CDR3 contains 15 residues. Germline values: CDR1 SGHAT, CDR2 FQDESV (reference sequence). V lost 2 bases to trimming and J lost 9 bases, with 17 bases between them. CDR3 coding DNA: TGTGCCAGCAGCTTATCCTGGGGGGCAGGGGGTGAGCAGTTCTTC. This encodes CASSLSWGAGGEQFF.

The rearrangement uses TRBV29-1 and TRBJ2-3; D ambiguous. CDR1 and CDR2 (germline): SQVTM, ANQGSEA. Trimming shortened V by 3 bases and J by 3 bases, and 10 bases separated the two germline ends. The length of the CDR3 is 13 residues. CDR3 sequence: CSVEGRFTDTQYF. The CDR3 DNA sequence: TGCAGCGTTGAGGGCCGGTTTACAGATACGCAGTATTTT.

This chain links TRBV5-1 with TRBJ1-2, with TRBD1 matching 7 bases. The junction had 5 bases not matched to a gene; V was cut back by 0 bases and J by 0 bases. Germline-derived CDR1 and CDR2 are SGHRS and YFSETQ. The CDR3 length is 16 residues. CDR3 in DNA: TGCGCCAGCAGCTTGGGCGGACAGGCAGCTAACTATGGCTACACCTTC. Translated: CASSLGGQAANYGYTF.

As concerns this clone: At one boundary the junction diverges from the germline segment, which might be a read error. The chain carries TRBV7-3 and TRBJ2-3; D is unclear. Germline-derived CDR1 and CDR2 are SGHTA and FQGTGA. The CDR3 has 13 residues. CDR3 sequence reads: CASSITSTDTQYF. The CDR3 nucleotides are TGTGCCAGCAGCATAACCTCCACAGATACGCAGTATTTT.

The chain combines TRBV4-3 with TRBJ1-4; TRBD1 matches 9 bases. J gave up 5 bases and V 5 bases, and 6 bases lay outside the gene matches. Germline V gene lookup returns CDR1 LGHNA and CDR2 YSLEER. This CDR3 has 15 amino acids. CDR3 nucleotide sequence: TGCGCCAGCAGCTCACCGGGACAGGGAAATGAAAAACTGTTTTTT. It specifies CASSSPGQGNEKLFF.

V usage is TRBV7-3 and J usage is TRBJ2-1; 8 bases match TRBD2. The CDR3 contains 15 residues. The trim removed 4 bases at V and 6 bases at J, leaving 8 bases unmatched. Germline values: CDR1 SGHTA, CDR2 FQGTGA. The CDR3 sequence is CASSSVAGRANEQFF. The CDR3 nucleotides are TGTGCCAGCAGCTCCGTAGCGGGAAGGGCCAATGAGCAGTTCTTC.

This sequence joins TRBV4-2 and TRBJ2-5; 10 positions agree with TRBD2. The germline V gene encodes CDR1 LGHNA and CDR2 YNFKEQ. The CDR3 spans 17 residues. V trimming: 0 bases; J trimming: 5 bases; junction bases outside the gene matches: 9. The CDR3 DNA follows: TGTGCCAGCAGCCAAGATGTAGCGGGAGGCCCTTGGGAGACCCAGTACTTC. Translating gives CASSQDVAGGPWETQYF.

This clone was counted between two and nine times. The chain uses TRBV7-2 and TRBJ2-2; 11 nucleotides align to TRBD2. The V segment lost 1 base and the J segment 8 bases; nucleotides outside the gene matches: 3. The germline V gene has CDR1 SGHTA and CDR2 FQGNSA. This CDR3 is 15 amino acids long. CDR3 sequence reads: CASSLVASGRGELFF. DNA of the CDR3: TGTGCCAGCAGCTTAGTGGCTAGCGGGAGGGGGGAGCTGTTTTTT.